This T cell receptor beta chain appears in the sequencing data of a study of neurological immune-mediated disorders. Notes on the study in general: HTLV-1-associated myelopathy had the most TCR clonal expansion, whereas multiple sclerosis had the least (lower than in healthy controls). The multiple sclerosis repertoire cluster had no clinical or MRI correlate. None of the CDR3 amino acid sequences found in expanded clones was shared across subjects. This suggests that the TCR-beta repertoires were private in all groups.

With 10-nucleotide random UMIs included, cDNA was synthesized by 5'RACE. TCRdb redid the calling of the 5' RACE reads with MiXCR, one entry per CDR3 protein. The profile shows 25,000 to 30,000 distinct CDR3 sequences, 2.5% to 4% of them singletons. A few counts support this clonotype. The antigen remains unidentified. This CDR3 is 15 amino acids long. The V gene's germline CDR1 is KGHSH and CDR2 LQKENI. The V and J ends lost 3 bases and 5 bases respectively, with 14 bases between them. Sequencing was carried out using PBMCs. The chain links TRBV18 to TRBJ2-1; a weak D match, TRBD2 (6 bases). This clonotype was obtained from a woman in her thirties with multiple sclerosis. CDR3 bases: TGTGCCAGCTCACCGCCGGGAATAGCGGACAATGAGCAGTTCTTC. This encodes CASSPPGIADNEQFF.